This T cell receptor (beta chain) stems from a study of T cell responses to AZD1222 COVID-19 vaccine. Across the study: Second-dose recipients at about 4 or about 12 weeks were treated as one pooled group.

On this clone itself: The antigen remains undetermined.

Study conclusions and caveats: The donor group comprised mostly white British people and more females; the analysis possibly underestimated clonal diversity.

This CDR3 contains 17 residues. V gave up 3 bases and J gave up 0 bases, with 17 bases separating them. Germline CDR1 LNHDA, CDR2 SQIVND (reference sequence). Sequenced by immunoSEQ multiplex PCR; TCRdb stores in-frame clones only, minus some. The sample records over 85,000 clones, roughly four fifths being singletons. This sequence joins TRBV19 and TRBJ1-1, with D perhaps TRBD1 (6 bases). The receptor comes from an adult in good health. Sample: peripheral blood, taken on day 0 of AZD1222 vaccination. The CDR3 sequence is CASSILQGTGMNTEAFF. Here the CDR3 DNA reads TGTGCCAGTAGTATTTTACAGGGAACAGGGATGAACACTGAAGCTTTCTTT.